This entry lists 2 T cell receptor beta chains sequenced from one sample in a study of blood T cell repertoires in COVID-19. Here immunoSEQ multiplex PCR was the method, and the copy in TCRdb shows in-frame clones only, minus some. The table records about 99,000 clones, about 90% of them present only once. Source material: peripheral blood. The receptors were gathered from a human donor in a cohort sampled during active COVID-19.

The chain has TRBV15 and TRBJ2-1; possible D gene TRBD1, 7 bases. The CDR3 contains 13 residues. The germline V gene encodes CDR1 LNHNV and CDR2 YYDKDF (reference sequence). V lost 0 bases to trimming and J lost 10 bases, with 10 bases between them. DNA for the CDR3: TGTGCCACCAGCAGAGATCAGGGGGGCGAGCAGTTCTTC. Protein: CATSRDQGGEQFF. The full variable domain, rest sourced from reference TRBV15 and TRBJ2-1, is DAMVIQNPRYQVTQFGKPVTLSCSQTLNHNVMYWYQQKSSQAPKLLFHYYDKDFNNEADTPDNFQSRRPNTSFCFLDIRSPGLGDTAMYLCATSRDQGGEQFFGPGTRLTVL.

The CDR3 protein is CASSPAGTGLDETQYF. CDR3 DNA: TGTGCCAGCTCACCAGCCGGGACAGGGCTGGACGAGACCCAGTACTTC. This rearrangement joins TRBV18 to TRBJ2-5; 9 bases fit TRBD1. CDR3 size: 16 residues. Germline values: CDR1 KGHSH, CDR2 LQKENI. V trimming: 2 bases; J trimming: 5 bases; junction bases outside the gene matches: 9.